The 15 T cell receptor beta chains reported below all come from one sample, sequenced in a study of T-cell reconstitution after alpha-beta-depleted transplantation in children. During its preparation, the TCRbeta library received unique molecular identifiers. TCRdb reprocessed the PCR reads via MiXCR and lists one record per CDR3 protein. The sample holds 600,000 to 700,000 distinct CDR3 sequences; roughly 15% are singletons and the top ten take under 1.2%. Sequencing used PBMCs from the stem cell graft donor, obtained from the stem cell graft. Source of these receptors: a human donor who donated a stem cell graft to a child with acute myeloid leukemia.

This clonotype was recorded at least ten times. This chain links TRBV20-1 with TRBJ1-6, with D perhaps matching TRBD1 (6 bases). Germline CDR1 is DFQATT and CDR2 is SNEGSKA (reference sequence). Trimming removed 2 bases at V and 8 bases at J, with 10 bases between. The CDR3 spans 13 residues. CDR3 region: CSARRPGDSPLHF. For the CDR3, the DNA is TGCAGTGCTAGACGACCAGGGGATTCACCCCTCCACTTT.

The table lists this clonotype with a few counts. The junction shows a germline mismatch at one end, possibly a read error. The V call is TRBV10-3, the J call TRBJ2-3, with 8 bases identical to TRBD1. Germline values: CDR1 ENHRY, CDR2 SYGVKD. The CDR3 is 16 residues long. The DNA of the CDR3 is TGTGCCATCAGGATAACAGGGGGATCCTATACAGATACCCAGTATTTT. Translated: CAIRITGGSYTDTQYF.

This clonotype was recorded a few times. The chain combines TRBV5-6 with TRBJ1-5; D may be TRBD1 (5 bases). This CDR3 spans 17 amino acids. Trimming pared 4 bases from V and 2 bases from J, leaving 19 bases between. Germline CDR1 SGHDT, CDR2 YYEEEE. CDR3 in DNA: TGTGCCAGCAGCCGGGACGGAATATTCGCGGGCAATCAGCCCCAGCATTTT. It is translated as CASSRDGIFAGNQPQHF.

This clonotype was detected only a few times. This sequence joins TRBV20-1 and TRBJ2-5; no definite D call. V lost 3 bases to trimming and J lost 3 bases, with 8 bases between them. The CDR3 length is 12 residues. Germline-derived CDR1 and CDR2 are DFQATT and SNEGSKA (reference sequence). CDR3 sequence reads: CSARFEEETQYF. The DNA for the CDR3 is TGCAGTGCTAGGTTCGAGGAAGAGACCCAGTACTTC.

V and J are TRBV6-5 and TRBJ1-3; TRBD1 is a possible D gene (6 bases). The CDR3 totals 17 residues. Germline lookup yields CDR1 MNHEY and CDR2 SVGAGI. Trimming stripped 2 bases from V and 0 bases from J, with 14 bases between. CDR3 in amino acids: CASSYAADRSSGNTIYF. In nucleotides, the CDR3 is TGTGCCAGCAGTTACGCCGCTGACAGGAGCTCTGGAAACACCATATATTTT.

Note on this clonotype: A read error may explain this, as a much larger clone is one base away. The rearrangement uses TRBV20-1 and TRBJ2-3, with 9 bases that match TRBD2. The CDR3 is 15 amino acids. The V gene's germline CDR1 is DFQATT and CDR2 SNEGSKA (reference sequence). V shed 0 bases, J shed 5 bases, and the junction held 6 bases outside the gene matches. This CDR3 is CSARDRTSEGDTQYF. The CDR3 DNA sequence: TGCAGTGCTAGAGATCGGACTAGCGAGGGAGATACGCAGTATTTT.

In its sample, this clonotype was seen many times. CDR3 in DNA: TGCAGTGCTAAAAATTCGTACACTGAAGCTTTCTTT. Translation: CSAKNSYTEAFF. This chain uses TRBV20-1 with TRBJ1-1; D ambiguous. The CDR3 has 12 amino acids. CDR1 is DFQATT, CDR2 SNEGSKA, per germline (reference sequence). V lost 4 bases and J lost 3, with 9 bases in between.

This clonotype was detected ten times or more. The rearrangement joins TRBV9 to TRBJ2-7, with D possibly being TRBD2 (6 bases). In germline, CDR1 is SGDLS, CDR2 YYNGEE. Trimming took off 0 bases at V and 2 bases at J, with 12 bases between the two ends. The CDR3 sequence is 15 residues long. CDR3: CASSVEGRGTYEQYF. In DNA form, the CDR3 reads TGTGCCAGCAGCGTAGAGGGCCGGGGGACCTACGAGCAGTACTTC.

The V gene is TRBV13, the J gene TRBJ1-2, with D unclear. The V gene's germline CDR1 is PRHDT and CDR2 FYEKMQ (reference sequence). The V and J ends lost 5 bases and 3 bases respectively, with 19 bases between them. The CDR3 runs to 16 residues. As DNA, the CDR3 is TGTGCCAGCAGCCTAACTGACAAGAAAGCTCACTATGGCTACACCTTC. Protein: CASSLTDKKAHYGYTF.

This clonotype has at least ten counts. CDR3 region: CASSSFATGQYGYTF. CDR3 DNA: TGTGCCAGCAGTTCCTTTGCGACAGGACAGTATGGCTACACCTTC. The J gene is TRBJ1-2, the V gene TRBV28; possible D gene TRBD1, 6 bases. CDR3 length: 15 residues. CDR1 is MDHEN and CDR2 is SYDVKM in the germline V gene. V lost 4 bases to trimming and J lost 5 bases, with 17 bases between them.

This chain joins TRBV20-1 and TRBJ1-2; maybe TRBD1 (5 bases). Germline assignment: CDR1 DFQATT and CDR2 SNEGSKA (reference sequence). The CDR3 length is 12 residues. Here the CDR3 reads CRGTGTPFGYTF. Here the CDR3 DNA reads TGCAGAGGAACCGGGACCCCCTTTGGCTACACCTTC.

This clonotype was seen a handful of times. The CDR3 DNA is TGTGCCAGCAGCCCCTCGGGAGCTGGCGAGCAGTACTTC. It encodes CASSPSGAGEQYF. The chain couples TRBV7-2 to TRBJ2-7; D might be TRBD2 (6 bases). The CDR3 contains 13 residues. The germline V and J ends were trimmed by 5 bases and 6 bases, with 14 bases remaining between them. Germline V CDR1 and CDR2: SGHTA, FQGNSA.

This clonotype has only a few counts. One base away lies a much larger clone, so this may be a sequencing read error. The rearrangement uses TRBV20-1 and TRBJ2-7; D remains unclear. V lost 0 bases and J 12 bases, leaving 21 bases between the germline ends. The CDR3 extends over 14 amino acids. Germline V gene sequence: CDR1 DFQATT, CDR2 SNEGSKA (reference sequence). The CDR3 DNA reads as TGCAGTGCTAGAGATAGAGTCGGCAGTCCCCAGCGGTACTTC. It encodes CSARDRVGSPQRYF.

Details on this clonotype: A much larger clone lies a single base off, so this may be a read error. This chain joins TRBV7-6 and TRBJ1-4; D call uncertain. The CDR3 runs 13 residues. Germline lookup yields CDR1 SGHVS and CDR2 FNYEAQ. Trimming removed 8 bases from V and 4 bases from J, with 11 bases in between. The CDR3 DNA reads TGTGCCAGCGCGGGCGGAAATAATGAAAAACTGTTTTTT. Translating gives CASAGGNNEKLFF.

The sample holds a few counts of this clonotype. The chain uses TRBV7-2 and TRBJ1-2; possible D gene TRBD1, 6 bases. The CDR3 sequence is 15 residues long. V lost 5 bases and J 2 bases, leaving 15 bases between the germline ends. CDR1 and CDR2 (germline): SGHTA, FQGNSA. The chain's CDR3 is CASSHEDSPNYGYTF. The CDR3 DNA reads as TGTGCCAGCAGCCATGAGGACAGTCCAAACTATGGCTACACCTTC.